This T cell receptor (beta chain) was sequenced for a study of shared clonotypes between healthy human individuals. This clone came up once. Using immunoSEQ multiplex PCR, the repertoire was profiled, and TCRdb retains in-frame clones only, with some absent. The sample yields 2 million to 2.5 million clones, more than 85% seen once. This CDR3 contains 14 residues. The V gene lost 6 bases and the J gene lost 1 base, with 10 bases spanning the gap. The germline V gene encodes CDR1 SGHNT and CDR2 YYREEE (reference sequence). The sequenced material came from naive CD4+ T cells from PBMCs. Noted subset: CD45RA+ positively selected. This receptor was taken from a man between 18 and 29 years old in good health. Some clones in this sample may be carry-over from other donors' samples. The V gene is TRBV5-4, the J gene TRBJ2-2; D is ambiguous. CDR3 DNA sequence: TGTGCCAGCACCTCCGTTAAGAACACCGGGGAGCTGTTTTTT. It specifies CASTSVKNTGELFF.